A single sample is the source of the 20 T cell receptor beta chains below, sequenced in a study of tumor-infiltrating lymphocytes in oesophageal squamous cell carcinoma. TCRdb re-analysed the PCR reads in MiXCR, keeping a single row per CDR3 protein. The profile shows around 6,400 distinct CDR3 sequences, about 14% of them singletons. The material sequenced was esophageal tumor tissue. These TCRs come from a male donor with esophageal squamous cell carcinoma.

This clonotype was found many times. The CDR3 DNA is TGTGCCAGCGAGCGCCGGGACAGGGGTTCCTACGAGCAGTACTTC. Protein product: CASERRDRGSYEQYF. The chain is built from TRBV5-6 and TRBJ2-7, with TRBD1 matching over 10 bases. Trimming removed 7 bases from V and 1 base from J; junction bases left unmatched: 8. In germline, CDR1 is SGHDT, CDR2 YYEEEE. This CDR3 is built from 15 residues.

This rearrangement joins TRBV18 to TRBJ2-1, with TRBD2 identical over 12 bases. TRBJ2-7 matches the DNA end more closely, so the J call is doubtful. The length of the CDR3 is 15 residues. From germline, CDR1 is KGHSH and CDR2 LQKENI. Here the CDR3 reads CASSQGLAGRREQYF. In DNA form, the CDR3 reads TGTGCCAGCTCACAAGGACTAGCGGGGCGGCGCGAGCAGTACTTC.

V gene TRBV6-8 combines with J gene TRBJ2-3; 8 bases line up with TRBD2. After removal of 3 bases from V and 14 bases from J, the junction contained 19 bases not matched to a gene. The CDR3 spans 16 residues. Germline V gene lookup returns CDR1 MNHGY and CDR2 SAAAGT. The CDR3 loop reads CASSYTSGGQTGELYF. The CDR3 bases are TGTGCCAGCAGTTATACAAGCGGGGGCCAAACCGGGGAGCTGTATTTT.

As regards this clonotype: A read error is likely, as this CDR3 ends without the conserved phenylalanine or tryptophan. The DNA is omitted, as the CDR3 cannot be located on it reliably, and the CDR3 follows TCRdb's listing. The chain joins TRBV5-3 to TRBJ2-7. TRBV5-3 is recorded as an ORF, its role being uncertain. The CDR3 is 14 amino acids long, termini counted. CDR3 protein: CASSLVVHGYTFGS.

In its sample, this clonotype ranks as medium-sized. The chain couples TRBV11-3 to TRBJ2-5, with 9 nucleotides matching TRBD1. V lost 7 bases to trimming and J lost 2 bases; unmatched junction nucleotides: 8. The germline CDR1 and CDR2 sequences are SGHNT and YENEEA. The CDR3 sequence is 15 residues long. The CDR3, as DNA: TGTGCCAGCAACATCGGGACAGGGAATCAAGAGACCCAGTACTTC. Translation: CASNIGTGNQETQYF. Together with reference TRBV11-3 and TRBJ2-5, the CDR3 gives the full variable domain: EAGVVQSPRYKIIEKKQPVAFWCNPISGHNTLYWYLQNLGQGPELLIRYENEEAVDDSQLPKDRFSAERLKGVDSTLKIQPAELGDSAVYLCASNIGTGNQETQYFGPGTRLLVL.

This clonotype ranks as medium-sized. The chain has TRBV7-9 and TRBJ2-7; perhaps TRBD2 as D (5 bases). The CDR3 is made up of 16 amino acids. CDR1 is SEHNR, CDR2 FQNEAQ, per germline (reference sequence). V lost 0 bases to trimming and J lost 0 bases, with 12 bases between them. The CDR3 sequence is CASSLAEGARSYEQYF. The CDR3 region has the DNA TGTGCCAGCAGCTTAGCTGAGGGAGCCCGCTCCTACGAGCAGTACTTC.

Judged by abundance, this clonotype is medium-sized. This sequence joins TRBV27 and TRBJ2-7; D assignment may be TRBD1 or TRBD2 (5 bases each). The V gene's germline CDR1 is MNHEY and CDR2 SMNVEV (reference sequence). The V gene lost 5 bases and the J gene lost 1 base, with 12 bases spanning the gap. CDR3 length: 14 residues. The DNA of the CDR3 is TGTGCCAGCAGTACCAGGGACGGTTCCTACGAGCAGTACTTC. Amino acid sequence: CASSTRDGSYEQYF.

This clonotype came up many times. The chain combines TRBV27 with TRBJ1-1; no reliable D call. CDR3 length: 14 amino acids. Germline V CDR1 and CDR2: MNHEY, SMNVEV (reference sequence). Trimming stripped 5 bases from V and 0 bases from J, with 10 bases between. CDR3 DNA sequence: TGTGCCAGCAGTCCTCAGAGAATGAACACTGAAGCTTTCTTT. Translation: CASSPQRMNTEAFF.

There are many counts of this clonotype. The CDR3 DNA reads as TGTGCCAGCAGCTCAGGCCGGGGTCGGGTCTACAATGAGCAGTTCTTC. It encodes CASSSGRGRVYNEQFF. The chain couples TRBV27 to TRBJ2-1, with a possible D match to TRBD2 (5 bases). CDR3 size: 16 residues. Trimming took 6 bases from V and 3 from J, leaving 18 bases between them. Germline V CDR1 and CDR2: MNHEY, SMNVEV (reference sequence).

This clonotype was seen ten or more times. The DNA is left out, because the CDR3 cannot be placed on it with certainty; the CDR3 is given as TCRdb lists it. The CDR3 sequence: CASSFLAGGGYEQYF. This chain uses TRBV12-3 or TRBV12-4 with TRBJ2-7; the table's TRBD1 call for D was not verified on the DNA. 15 amino acids form the CDR3, both terminal residues included.

This clonotype rates as medium-sized. This chain uses TRBV6-1 with TRBJ2-7; D is undetermined. CDR1 is MNHNS and CDR2 is SASEGT in the germline V gene. The length of the CDR3 is 15 residues. V was pared by 2 bases and J by 2 bases, with 13 bases between. This chain's CDR3 is CASSELQDLPYEQYF. The CDR3 DNA follows: TGTGCCAGCAGTGAACTGCAGGATCTACCCTACGAGCAGTACTTC.

To note about this clonotype: This could be a read error, since a much larger clone is one nucleotide away. This sequence joins TRBV27 and TRBJ2-1; D possibly matches TRBD1 or TRBD2 (5 bases each). CDR1 and CDR2 (germline): MNHEY, SMNVEV (reference sequence). The CDR3 spans 17 residues. V lost 0 bases to trimming and J lost 10 bases, with 22 bases between them. CDR3 loop: CASSLSFWDHLSREQFF. The CDR3, as DNA: TGTGCCAGCAGTTTATCCTTTTGGGACCACCTCTCGAGGGAGCAGTTCTTC.

This clonotype was observed at least ten times. The V and J genes are TRBV18 and TRBJ1-1; perhaps TRBD1 as D (5 bases). The CDR3 length is 12 residues. V was trimmed by 4 bases and J by 6 bases, leaving 9 bases between them. Germline V gene data show CDR1 as KGHSH and CDR2 as LQKENI. This CDR3 reads CASSLQGAEAFF. In nucleotides, the CDR3 is TGTGCCAGCTCACTGCAGGGTGCTGAAGCTTTCTTT.

By sample fraction, this clonotype is medium-sized (0.01 to 0.1%). Being one base from a much bigger clone, this may be a read error. In DNA, the CDR3 is TGTGCCAGCACCCTTCTATCTCAGTCCCCCTACAATGAGCAGTACTTC. Protein sequence: CASTLLSQSPYNEQYF. The J gene is TRBJ2-5, the V gene TRBV7-8; unclear D gene. The CDR3 has 16 amino acids. In germline, CDR1 is SGHVS, CDR2 FQNEAQ. Trimming pared 7 bases from V and 11 bases from J, leaving 29 bases between.

This clonotype was seen ten or more times. V and J are TRBV5-4 and TRBJ2-3, with 9 bases fitting TRBD1. Trimming cost V 3 bases and J 4 bases; bases outside gene matches: 6. The CDR3 sequence is 15 residues long. Germline loops: CDR1 SGHNT, CDR2 YYREEE (reference sequence). The DNA of the CDR3 is TGTGCCAGCAGCTCGGGACAGGGTGGCGCAGATACGCAGTATTTT. Its protein product is CASSSGQGGADTQYF.

By frequency in the sample, this clonotype is medium-sized. V gene TRBV10-3 combines with J gene TRBJ2-6; unclear D gene. Trimming took 2 bases from V and 12 from J, leaving 8 bases between them. This CDR3 has 12 amino acids. Germline CDR1 ENHRY, CDR2 SYGVKD. CDR3 coding DNA: TGTGCCATCAGTGAGAGGCGGACCGTCCTGACTTTC. Translated: CAISERRTVLTF.

This clonotype showed up many times. The chain carries TRBV11-2 and TRBJ1-2, with 7 bases that match TRBD1. V trimming: 1 base; J trimming: 4 bases; junction bases outside the gene matches: 0. Germline-derived CDR1 and CDR2 are SGHAT and FQNNGV. The CDR3 sequence is 13 residues long. The CDR3 DNA reads as TGTGCCAGCAGCTTAGGGACAGGCTATGGCTACACCTTC. This encodes CASSLGTGYGYTF.

This clonotype was seen at least ten times. The V and J genes are TRBV5-5 and TRBJ1-2; D ambiguous. The germline gives CDR1 SGHKS, CDR2 YYEKEE (reference sequence). The ends were cut back, 1 base at V and 2 bases at J, with 12 bases in the middle. The CDR3 has 15 residues. Written as DNA, the CDR3 is TGTGCCAGCAGCTTGCGGGAAGGGCGAAACTATGGCTACACCTTC. Protein product: CASSLREGRNYGYTF.

In this sample, this clonotype is medium-sized. The V and J genes are TRBV7-6 and TRBJ2-1, with TRBD2 matching 10 bases. Trimming cost V 5 bases and J 9 bases; bases outside gene matches: 10. The CDR3 runs to 15 residues. From germline, CDR1 is SGHVS and CDR2 FNYEAQ. CDR3 in amino acids: CASSQAAGGPFEQFF. The CDR3 DNA sequence: TGTGCCAGCAGCCAAGCAGCGGGGGGGCCCTTTGAGCAGTTCTTC. Combining the CDR3 with reference TRBV7-6 and TRBJ2-1 gives the whole variable domain GAGVSQSPRYKVTKRGQDVALRCDPISGHVSLYWYRQALGQGPEFLTYFNYEAQQDKSGLPNDRFSAERPEGSISTLTIQRTEQRDSAMYRCASSQAAGGPFEQFFGPGTRLTVL.

In this sample, this clonotype is medium-sized. A much more abundant neighbour one base away suggests this may be a read error. The chain is built from TRBV7-3 and TRBJ2-7; D is unclear. The germline CDR1 and CDR2 sequences are SGHTA and FQGTGA. This CDR3 comprises 15 residues. With 2 bases removed from V and 7 bases from J, the gap between germline ends came to 18 bases. The CDR3 DNA sequence: TGTGCCAGCAGCTTATCAACCCGGACCTACAATGAGCAGTACTTC. This sequence encodes CASSLSTRTYNEQYF. The full variable domain, in which reference TRBV7-3 and TRBJ2-7 provide the parts outside the CDR3, is GAGVSQTPSNKVTEKGKYVELRCDPISGHTALYWYRQSLGQGPEFLIYFQGTGAADDSGLPNDRFFAVRPEGSVSTLKIQRTERGDSAVYLCASSLSTRTYNEQYFGPGTRLTVT.